A single sample gave rise to the 5 T cell receptor beta chains below, sequenced in a study of shared T cell receptors in the human thymus. TCRdb's table, derived via immunoSEQ multiplex PCR, lists solely in-frame clones and lacks some. The table shows over 650,000 clones, with about 89% occurring only once. These data were also filed under a second study, of human thymus T cells.

Sequenced: thymocytes. Every receptor here comes from a boy less than two years old with a congenital heart defect.

CDR3 residues: CASSEWYSPYGYTF. In DNA form, the CDR3 reads TGTGCCAGCAGTGAATGGTACAGCCCCTATGGCTACACCTTC. The V call is TRBV25-1, the J call TRBJ1-2; D ambiguous. This CDR3 is built from 14 residues. The ends were cut back, 1 base at V and 4 bases at J, with 10 bases in the middle. Germline V gives CDR1 MGHDK, CDR2 SYGVNS.

This clone occurred a few times. The chain uses TRBV27 and TRBJ2-7; TRBD2 matches at 7 bases. V was pared by 7 bases and J by 3 bases, with 9 bases of the junction left unmatched. Germline V gene sequence: CDR1 MNHEY, CDR2 SMNVEV (reference sequence). The CDR3 has 14 residues. CDR3 nucleotide sequence: TGTGCCAGCAAAAGCGGGACTCGACTCTACGAGCAGTACTTC. This encodes CASKSGTRLYEQYF.

The rearrangement links TRBV7-8 to TRBJ1-1; D not certain. The CDR3 is 14 amino acids. Trimming left V 5 bases short and J 7 bases short, with 17 bases between. Germline V gene sequence: CDR1 SGHVS, CDR2 FQNEAQ. The CDR3 sequence: CASSKIFTADEAFF. In DNA, the CDR3 is TGTGCCAGCAGCAAAATATTCACAGCGGATGAAGCTTTCTTT.

The chain has TRBV5-4 and TRBJ2-3; possibly TRBD1 for D (6 bases). The germline V and J ends were trimmed by 3 bases and 7 bases, with 21 bases remaining between them. Germline CDR1 reads SGHNT; CDR2 reads YYREEE (reference sequence). The CDR3 consists of 16 residues. CDR3 loop: CASSYVGTRRQHTQYF. The CDR3 coding sequence is TGTGCCAGCAGCTACGTCGGGACAAGGAGGCAACATACGCAGTATTTT.

The V call is TRBV19, the J call TRBJ2-4, with D maybe TRBD2 (5 bases). V lost 0 bases, J lost 6 bases, and 21 bases lay in between. Germline lookup yields CDR1 LNHDA and CDR2 SQIVND (reference sequence). This CDR3 comprises 18 residues. The CDR3 bases are TGTGCCAGTAGTATAGAGGAGCGGAGACGAGGGTATGGAAACATTCAGTACTTC. This encodes CASSIEERRRGYGNIQYF.